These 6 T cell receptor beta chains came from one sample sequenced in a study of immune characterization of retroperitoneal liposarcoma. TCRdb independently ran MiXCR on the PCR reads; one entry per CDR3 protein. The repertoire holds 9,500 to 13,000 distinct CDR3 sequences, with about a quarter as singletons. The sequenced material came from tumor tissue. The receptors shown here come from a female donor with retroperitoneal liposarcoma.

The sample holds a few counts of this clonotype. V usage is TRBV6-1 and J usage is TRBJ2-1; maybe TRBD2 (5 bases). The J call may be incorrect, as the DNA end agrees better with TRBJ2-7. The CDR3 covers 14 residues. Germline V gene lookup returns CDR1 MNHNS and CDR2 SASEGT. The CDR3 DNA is TGTGCCAGCAGAGCGGAGGAGGTTGGCTACGAGCAGTACTTC. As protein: CASRAEEVGYEQYF.

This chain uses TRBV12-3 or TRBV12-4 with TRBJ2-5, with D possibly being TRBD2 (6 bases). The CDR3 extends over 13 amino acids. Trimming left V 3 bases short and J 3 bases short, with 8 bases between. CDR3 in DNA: TGTGCCAGCAGTTTTGGGGGGAAAGAGACCCAGTACTTC. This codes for CASSFGGKETQYF.

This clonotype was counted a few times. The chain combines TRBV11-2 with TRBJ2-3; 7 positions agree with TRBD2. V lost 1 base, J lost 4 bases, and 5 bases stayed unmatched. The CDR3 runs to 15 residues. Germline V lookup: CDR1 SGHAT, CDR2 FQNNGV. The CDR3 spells CASSLAGGGADTQYF. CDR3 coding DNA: TGTGCCAGCAGCTTAGCGGGGGGTGGGGCAGATACGCAGTATTTT.

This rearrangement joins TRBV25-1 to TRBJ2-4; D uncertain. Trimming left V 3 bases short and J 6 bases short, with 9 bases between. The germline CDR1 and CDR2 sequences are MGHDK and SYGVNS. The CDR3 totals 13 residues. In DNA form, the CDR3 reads TGTGCCAGCAGTGAGGCAGGCGGAAACATTCAGTACTTC. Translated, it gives CASSEAGGNIQYF.

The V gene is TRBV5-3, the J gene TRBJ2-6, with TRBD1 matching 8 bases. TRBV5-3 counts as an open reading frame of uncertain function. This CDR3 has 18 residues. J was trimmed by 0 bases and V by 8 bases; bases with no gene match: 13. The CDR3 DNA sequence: TGTGCCAGCAGCCCCGGGACAGGTTTAAACTCTGGGGCCAACGTCCTGACTTTC. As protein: CASSPGTGLNSGANVLTF.

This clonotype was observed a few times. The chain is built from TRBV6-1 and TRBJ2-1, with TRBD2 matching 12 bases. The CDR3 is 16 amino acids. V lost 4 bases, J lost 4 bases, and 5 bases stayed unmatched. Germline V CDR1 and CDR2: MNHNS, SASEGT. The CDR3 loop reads CASSGGGLAGYNEQFF. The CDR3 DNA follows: TGTGCCAGCAGTGGGGGGGGACTAGCGGGTTACAATGAGCAGTTCTTC.